The 9 T cell receptor beta chains in this list originate from one sample, sequenced in a study of patients and donors after allogeneic stem cell transplantation. Using its own MiXCR run on the RT-PCR reads, TCRdb lists one record per CDR3 protein. The sample lists about a million distinct CDR3 sequences; roughly 18% were seen once. Specimen: blood, either unsorted or a sorted T cell fraction (not recorded which). Every receptor here comes from a human donor who was either an allogeneic HSCT recipient or a stem cell or donor lymphocyte infusion donor (not recorded which). It is not recorded whose cells these are; they may come from a transplant donor.

This sequence joins TRBV4-1 and TRBJ2-3; D remains ambiguous. The V gene lost 0 bases and the J gene lost 0 bases, with 7 bases spanning the gap. This CDR3 is 15 amino acids long. CDR1 MGHRA and CDR2 YSYEKL come from the germline V gene. The CDR3 loop is CASSQDGWSTDTQYF. CDR3 sequence (DNA): TGCGCCAGCAGCCAAGATGGGTGGAGCACAGATACGCAGTATTTT.

This clonotype was recorded a few times. The DNA for the CDR3 is TGCGCCAGCAGCTCCCATGGAACTAGCGGGGGACCCGGGGAGCTGTTTTTT. As protein: CASSSHGTSGGPGELFF. The V and J genes are TRBV5-1 and TRBJ2-2; 11 bases align to TRBD2. Germline values: CDR1 SGHRS, CDR2 YFSETQ. The J segment lost 6 bases and the V segment lost 3 bases, leaving 10 bases of the junction unmatched. This CDR3 contains 17 residues.

This clonotype was counted between two and nine times. The chain has TRBV5-1 and TRBJ2-7; TRBD1 might be the D (5 bases). CDR3 length: 14 residues. Trimming shortened V by 4 bases and J by 5 bases, and 16 bases separated the two germline ends. CDR1 is SGHRS, CDR2 YFSETQ, per germline. The CDR3 sequence is CASSPRQFADEQYF. The CDR3 nucleotides are TGCGCCAGCAGCCCCCGACAGTTTGCCGACGAGCAGTACTTC.

The V call is TRBV5-8, the J call TRBJ2-2; 11 bases map to TRBD1. The CDR3 has 15 residues. CDR1 and CDR2 (germline): SGHTS, YDEGEE. V shed 6 bases, J shed 5 bases, and the junction held 6 bases outside the gene matches. CDR3 sequence (DNA): TGTGCCAGCACCGACGGGACAGGGGGGACCGGGGAGCTGTTTTTT. This gives the protein CASTDGTGGTGELFF.

The CDR3 bases are TGTGCCATCAGTGAACGGGGGCGCCTCTACGAGCAGTACTTC. Its translation: CAISERGRLYEQYF. The chain links TRBV10-3 to TRBJ2-7; possibly TRBD1 or TRBD2 for D (6 bases each). Trimming stripped 3 bases from V and 3 bases from J, with 12 bases between. Germline CDR1 is ENHRY and CDR2 is SYGVKD. The CDR3 has 14 amino acids.

V usage is TRBV29-1 and J usage is TRBJ2-3, with D perhaps TRBD1 (5 bases). The CDR3 consists of 17 residues. Looked up from germline, CDR1 is SQVTM and CDR2 is ANQGSEA. The V end was cut by 2 bases, the J end by 3 bases, with 21 bases between. CDR3 bases: TGCAGCGTTGAATGGTATGGTATACAGGCATGGACAGATACGCAGTATTTT. As protein: CSVEWYGIQAWTDTQYF.

The CDR3 is CATSAAAGGHTDTQYF. CDR3 in DNA: TGTGCCACCAGCGCCGCAGCGGGAGGGCACACAGATACGCAGTATTTT. The chain recombines TRBV24-1 with TRBJ2-3; 10 nucleotides agree with TRBD2. This CDR3 has 16 amino acids. Per germline, CDR1 KGHDR and CDR2 SFDVKD. The ends lost 7 bases at V and 2 bases at J; junction bases unmatched: 8.

This clonotype was seen many times. The rearrangement links TRBV12-3 or TRBV12-4 to TRBJ2-3; tentatively, D is TRBD1 (5 bases). CDR3 size: 15 residues. With 1 base removed from V and 3 bases from J, the gap between germline ends came to 11 bases. The CDR3 region is CASSLVGPGTDTQYF. The CDR3, as DNA: TGTGCCAGCAGTTTAGTGGGGCCGGGTACAGATACGCAGTATTTT.

This clonotype came up a few times. This rearrangement joins TRBV12-3 or TRBV12-4 to TRBJ1-5, with 7 bases aligning to TRBD1. Trimming cost V 5 bases and J 4 bases; bases outside gene matches: 8. The length of the CDR3 is 15 residues. CDR3 loop: CASSVGTAKNQPQHF. CDR3 sequence (DNA): TGTGCCAGCAGTGTGGGGACAGCGAAAAATCAGCCCCAGCATTTT.